These T cell receptor beta chains were read from a single sample in a study of shared clonotypes between healthy human individuals. Clones were read by immunoSEQ multiplex PCR, and TCRdb kept only the in-frame ones, dropping some. In the table there are around 690,000 clones, less than 95% of which are singletons. Sequencing was done on a sample of memory CD8+ T cells from PBMCs. The receptors here all came from a man between 18 and 35 years old in good health. Some clones in this sample may be carry-over from other donors' samples. Both conserved end residues are part of each CDR3. The D gene is left open where the match is weak. Size is stated for part of the rows, as once, few or many counts, or as a class when the clone is expanded.

>.|TRBV27|TRBD2|TRBJ2-1
TGTGCCAGCAGTGTACTAGCGGGTGCCTACAATGAGCAGTTCTTC
CASSVLAGAYNEQFF
>.|TRBV29-1|.|TRBJ1-3
TGCAGCATATGGCAGACTGGAAACACCATATATTTT
CSIWQTGNTIYF
>.|TRBV21-1|.|TRBJ1-5
TGTGCCAGCGGGCTAGCGACAGGGGACAATCAGCCCCAGCATTTT
CASGLATGDNQPQHF
>.|TRBV7-7|.|TRBJ2-7
TGTGCCAGCAGTCCGAAGGCAGGCTACGAGCAGTACTTC
CASSPKAGYEQYF
>.|TRBV27|.|TRBJ2-1
TGTGCCAGCAGCTGGTTGGGCCCGAGCTCCTACAATGAGCAGTTCTTC
CASSWLGPSSYNEQFF
>.|TRBV9|.|TRBJ2-5
TGTGCCAGCAGCGAGGCGGGGCTCCAAGAGACCCAGTACTTC
CASSEAGLQETQYF
>.|TRBV27|.|TRBJ1-5
TGTGCCAGCAGTCCGTCGGCCCTAGCCAGACAGCCCCAGCATTTT
CASSPSALARQPQHF
>.|TRBV30|TRBD1|TRBJ2-7
TGTGCCTGGAGTGTCCCCGGTCGAGACAGGGGCTACCTAGGGTACGAGCAGTACTTC
CAWSVPGRDRGYLGYEQYF
>.|TRBV6-5|TRBD1|TRBJ2-7
TGTGCCAGCAGTTACAATTTCGGGACAGGGTCCCACGAGCAGTACTTC
CASSYNFGTGSHEQYF
>.|TRBV7-9|.|TRBJ2-1
TGTGCCAGCAGCTTAGGGGTGGATGAGCAGTTCTTC
CASSLGVDEQFF
>.|TRBV10-2|.|TRBJ2-7
TGCGCCAGCAGTGAGTTCCCAGCGGTCCACTCCTACGAGCAGTACTTC
CASSEFPAVHSYEQYF
>.|TRBV2|.|TRBJ2-3
TGTGCCAGCAGGGCAAGGGGGACTAAACTGACAGATACGCAGTATTTT
CASRARGTKLTDTQYF
>.|TRBV27|.|TRBJ1-4
TGTGCCAGCAGTTTATCGGGGAGAGGAGAAAAACTGTTTTTT
CASSLSGRGEKLFF
>.|TRBV27|TRBD2|TRBJ2-7
TGTGCCAGCAGTTCCCCCTCCGGGACTAGCGCGTACTACGAGCAGTACTTC
CASSSPSGTSAYYEQYF
>.|TRBV7-9|.|TRBJ2-1
TGTGCCAGCAGCTTAGGTGTCGGGACCCCACAGGATGAGCAGTTCTTC
CASSLGVGTPQDEQFF
>.|TRBV9|.|TRBJ2-1
TGTGCCAGCAGCGTAGGATCGCGGGAGCAGTTCTTC
CASSVGSREQFF
>.|TRBV19|.|TRBJ1-1
TGTGCCAGTAGTATGCTCCCCACGGCGAACACTGAAGCTTTCTTT
CASSMLPTANTEAFF
>.|TRBV11-2|.|TRBJ2-7
TGTGCCTCGGGGGAGTGGGGCAGGGGGTCGGACGAGCAGTACTTC
CASGEWGRGSDEQYF
>.|TRBV14|.|TRBJ2-7
TGTGCCAGCAGCCCCCACGTGGGGTGGCTCGAGCAGTACTTC
CASSPHVGWLEQYF
>.|TRBV27|.|TRBJ2-7
TGTGCCAGCAGGACACAATATGAGCAGTACTTC
CASRTQYEQYF
>.|TRBV28|.|TRBJ1-3
TGTGCCAGCAGTTTGCGGGGAAACACCATATATTTT
CASSLRGNTIYF
>many|TRBV7-8|.|TRBJ2-7
TGTGCCAGCAGCTCGAGTGGCCTATCAAGCTCCTACGAGCAGTACTTC
CASSSSGLSSSYEQYF
>.|TRBV5-5|.|TRBJ2-7
TGTGCCAGCAGCTGGGATGGTTGGACACAGACCTACGAGCAGTACTTC
CASSWDGWTQTYEQYF
>once|TRBV7-9|.|TRBJ2-1
TGTGCCAGCAGCTTAAGTCGGATCGGGACGGATGACAATGAGCAGTTCTTC
CASSLSRIGTDDNEQFF
>.|TRBV30|.|TRBJ1-3
TGTGCCTGGAGTCGCCGGGAGGACTTACCAAACACCATATATTTT
CAWSRREDLPNTIYF
>.|TRBV27|.|TRBJ2-7
TGTGCCAGCAGTTTCCCCGGTGGGGGGGGCCACGAGCAGTACTTC
CASSFPGGGGHEQYF
>few|TRBV7-9|TRBD1|TRBJ2-1
TGTGCCAGCAGTCTACCGGGACAGGAGAGGAATGAGCAGTTCTTC
CASSLPGQERNEQFF
>.|TRBV27|TRBD1|TRBJ2-2
TGTGCCAGCAGTTTTCGGGACAGGTGGTCCACCGGGGAGCTGTTTTTT
CASSFRDRWSTGELFF
>.|TRBV7-8|TRBD1|TRBJ1-4
TGTGCCAGCAGCTTAGCGGGGACAGGAAAGAAACTGTTTTTT
CASSLAGTGKKLFF
>.|TRBV28|.|TRBJ2-7
TGTGCCAGCAGTTTGGGGGACGGGAGCTCCTACGAGCAGTACTTC
CASSLGDGSSYEQYF
>.|TRBV10-3|.|TRBJ2-1
TGTGCCATCAGTCCAGCTGGAGTCTCCTACAATGAGCAGTTCTTC
CAISPAGVSYNEQFF
>.|TRBV2|.|TRBJ1-2
TGTGCCACCCTGACAGTATCTTCTTGGGGCTACACCTTC
CATLTVSSWGYTF
>.|TRBV5-1|TRBD1|TRBJ2-1
TGCGCCAGCAGGAAGACAGGGGAGATTCACAATGAGCAGTTCTTC
CASRKTGEIHNEQFF
>.|TRBV15|.|TRBJ1-2
TGTGCCACCAGCACAGGGGAGGCTAACTATGGCTACACCTTC
CATSTGEANYGYTF
>.|TRBV7-9|.|TRBJ1-2
TGTGCCAGCAGCTTAATTCTTGGGGAATACCGTAACTATGGCTACACCTTC
CASSLILGEYRNYGYTF
>.|TRBV5-1|.|TRBJ2-2
TGCGCCAGCAGCTTGGATGGGACCTACCCTAACACCGGGGAGCTGTTTTTT
CASSLDGTYPNTGELFF
>.|TRBV19|TRBD1|TRBJ1-2
TGTGCCAGTCGGACAGGGAATGGCTACACCTTC
CASRTGNGYTF
>.|TRBV7-9|TRBD2|TRBJ2-3
TGTGCCAGCAGCCGTCTTAGCGGGAGCCCCACAGATACGCAGTATTTT
CASSRLSGSPTDTQYF
>once|TRBV19|.|TRBJ2-1
TGTGCCAGTAGTATAGCCGCCACACTCTACAATGAGCAGTTCTTC
CASSIAATLYNEQFF
>.|TRBV19|.|TRBJ2-2
TGTGCCAGTAGTTTTACAGGGTGGAACACCGGGGAGCTGTTTTTT
CASSFTGWNTGELFF
>.|TRBV19|TRBD1|TRBJ2-7
TGTGCCAGTAGTATGGGGCAGGGGGCCTACGAGCAGTACTTC
CASSMGQGAYEQYF